This is a list of T cell receptor beta chains from one sample in a study of regulatory T cells in long-lasting Graves disease. TCRdb independently ran MiXCR on the multiplex PCR reads; one entry per CDR3 protein. The data show roughly 380,000 distinct CDR3 sequences, with around 17% seen just once and roughly 27% held by the top ten. This same sample was also taken into another study, of T cells in Graves' hyperthyroidism and ophthalmopathy.

The sample consisted of peripheral blood mononuclear cells (PBMCs), taken at new diagnosis, from a patient treated with antithyroid drugs. These receptors were taken from a man aged 40-50 years with Graves disease. CDR3s include the opening cysteine and the closing phenylalanine or tryptophan. The order of the fields is D gene, clone size, V gene, J gene, CDR3 DNA, CDR3 protein. A D gene is named only where the DNA matches it firmly. Part of the rows lack a size; the others show once, few, many or a class for expanded clones.

D gene: -; clone size: few; V gene: TRBV14; J gene: TRBJ1-2; CDR3 DNA: TGTGCCAGCAGCCAAGGACGGTACTATGGCTACACCTTC; CDR3 protein: CASSQGRYYGYTF
D gene: -; clone size: many; V gene: TRBV12-3/TRBV12-4; J gene: TRBJ2-3; CDR3 DNA: TGTGCCAGCAGTTTATGGGTAGGCACAGATACGCAGTATTTT; CDR3 protein: CASSLWVGTDTQYF
D gene: TRBD2; clone size: many; V gene: TRBV6-1; J gene: TRBJ2-5; CDR3 DNA: TGTGCCAGCAGTGGACTAGCGGGGGGGGCGGTGGAGACCCAGTACTTC; CDR3 protein: CASSGLAGGAVETQYF
D gene: -; clone size: many; V gene: TRBV5-1; J gene: TRBJ2-3; CDR3 DNA: TGCGCCAGCAGCGACGGGACTTCCACAGATACGCAGTATTTT; CDR3 protein: CASSDGTSTDTQYF
D gene: -; clone size: many; V gene: TRBV2; J gene: TRBJ2-5; CDR3 DNA: TGTGCCAGCAACGGGTTGTCGGGGGAGACCCAGTACTTC; CDR3 protein: CASNGLSGETQYF
D gene: -; clone size: many; V gene: TRBV20-1; J gene: TRBJ1-6; CDR3 DNA: TGCAGTGCTCTGCGGGGGATTCCCCTCCACTTT; CDR3 protein: CSALRGIPLHF
D gene: TRBD2; clone size: -; V gene: TRBV5-1; J gene: TRBJ2-3; CDR3 DNA: TGCGCCAGCAGCTTGGGCCTAGCGGGGGGGAGCACAGATACGCAGTATTTT; CDR3 protein: CASSLGLAGGSTDTQYF
D gene: -; clone size: many; V gene: TRBV2; J gene: TRBJ1-1; CDR3 DNA: TGTGCCAGCAGTGAAGCACGCGGGGGGAACAAGAACACTGAAGCTTTCTTT; CDR3 protein: CASSEARGGNKNTEAFF
D gene: -; clone size: -; V gene: TRBV3-1; J gene: TRBJ1-3; CDR3 DNA: TGTGCCAGCAGCCAAGCCTACGACAGGTCTGGAAACACCATATATTTT; CDR3 protein: CASSQAYDRSGNTIYF
D gene: -; clone size: many; V gene: TRBV20-1; J gene: TRBJ2-5; CDR3 DNA: TGCAGTGCTCGACCCCCGGAGGTAGAGACCCAGTACTTC; CDR3 protein: CSARPPEVETQYF
D gene: TRBD1; clone size: few; V gene: TRBV18; J gene: TRBJ2-4; CDR3 DNA: TGTGCCAGCTCGCGGGACAGGGGGCAAGGCATTCAGTACTTC; CDR3 protein: CASSRDRGQGIQYF
D gene: -; clone size: many; V gene: TRBV28; J gene: TRBJ2-7; CDR3 DNA: TGTGCCAGCAGTTCTAGTGGGGGGCGGAATCACTTTAGCTCCTACGAGCAGTACTTC; CDR3 protein: CASSSSGGRNHFSSYEQYF
D gene: -; clone size: -; V gene: TRBV7-8; J gene: TRBJ2-7; CDR3 DNA: TGTGCCAGCAGCTTAGAAATTGTTGTCTACGAGCAGTACTTC; CDR3 protein: CASSLEIVVYEQYF
D gene: -; clone size: -; V gene: TRBV30; J gene: TRBJ2-1; CDR3 DNA: TGTGCCTGGATTAACAATGAGCAGTTCTTC; CDR3 protein: CAWINNEQFF
D gene: TRBD1; clone size: many; V gene: TRBV5-1; J gene: TRBJ2-3; CDR3 DNA: TGCGCCAGCAGCGGGACAGGGAGTACGCAGTATTTT; CDR3 protein: CASSGTGSTQYF
D gene: -; clone size: many; V gene: TRBV6-5; J gene: TRBJ2-6; CDR3 DNA: TGTGCCAGCAGTTGGAGGGCTGGGGCCAACGTCCTGACTTTC; CDR3 protein: CASSWRAGANVLTF
D gene: TRBD2; clone size: many; V gene: TRBV12-3/TRBV12-4; J gene: TRBJ2-1; CDR3 DNA: TGTGCCAGCAGCGCAGACGGACTAGCGCTCCACAATGAGCAGTTCTTC; CDR3 protein: CASSADGLALHNEQFF
D gene: TRBD1; clone size: many; V gene: TRBV12-3/TRBV12-4; J gene: TRBJ2-1; CDR3 DNA: TGTGCCAGCAGGGGGACAGAGTCTTACAATGAGCAGTTCTTC; CDR3 protein: CASRGTESYNEQFF
D gene: -; clone size: many; V gene: TRBV20-1; J gene: TRBJ2-5; CDR3 DNA: TGCAGTGCAATAGACCTACCCACGGGGAAAGAGACCCAGTACTTC; CDR3 protein: CSAIDLPTGKETQYF
D gene: TRBD1; clone size: many; V gene: TRBV5-1; J gene: TRBJ2-7; CDR3 DNA: TGCGCCAGCAAGCTTGGTTGGACAGGTCGCTACGAGCAGTACTTC; CDR3 protein: CASKLGWTGRYEQYF
D gene: TRBD2; clone size: many; V gene: TRBV4-1; J gene: TRBJ2-7; CDR3 DNA: TGCGCCAGCAGCCAAGATTGGGCTAGCGGTTACGAGCAGTACTTC; CDR3 protein: CASSQDWASGYEQYF
D gene: -; clone size: medium-sized; V gene: TRBV9; J gene: TRBJ1-1; CDR3 DNA: TGTGCCAGCACAGCCATCAACACTGAAGCTTTCTTT; CDR3 protein: CASTAINTEAFF
D gene: -; clone size: many; V gene: TRBV2; J gene: TRBJ1-2; CDR3 DNA: TGTGCCAGCAGTGAAGCTACGCAGACTTATGGCTACACCTTC; CDR3 protein: CASSEATQTYGYTF
D gene: -; clone size: -; V gene: TRBV7-2; J gene: TRBJ1-1; CDR3 DNA: TGTGCCAGCAGCTTCGCGGAAGGCACTGAAGCTTTCTTT; CDR3 protein: CASSFAEGTEAFF
D gene: TRBD1; clone size: many; V gene: TRBV20-1; J gene: TRBJ2-7; CDR3 DNA: TGCAGTGCTATGACAGGGGGCGGGAAACAGTACTTC; CDR3 protein: CSAMTGGGKQYF
D gene: -; clone size: -; V gene: TRBV10-2; J gene: TRBJ1-2; CDR3 DNA: TGCGCCAGTTCAACAGGGAGATATGGCTACACCTTC; CDR3 protein: CASSTGRYGYTF
D gene: -; clone size: many; V gene: TRBV4-2; J gene: TRBJ1-5; CDR3 DNA: TGTGCCAGCAGCCACACCGGGACGGTGAATCAGCCCCAGCATTTT; CDR3 protein: CASSHTGTVNQPQHF
D gene: -; clone size: many; V gene: TRBV20-1; J gene: TRBJ2-1; CDR3 DNA: TGCAGTGCTAGAAGCCTAGCACGGGAGCAGTTCTTC; CDR3 protein: CSARSLAREQFF
D gene: TRBD1; clone size: many; V gene: TRBV11-3; J gene: TRBJ1-5; CDR3 DNA: TGTGCCAGCAGCCCCGACAGGGAGGATTCTGCTCAGCCCCAGCATTTT; CDR3 protein: CASSPDREDSAQPQHF
D gene: -; clone size: many; V gene: TRBV18; J gene: TRBJ2-7; CDR3 DNA: TGTGCCAGCTCACCCGACCACTACGAGCAGTACTTC; CDR3 protein: CASSPDHYEQYF
D gene: TRBD1; clone size: -; V gene: TRBV5-1; J gene: TRBJ2-7; CDR3 DNA: TGCGCCAGCAGCGTTGCCGGGACAGACGAGCAGTACTTC; CDR3 protein: CASSVAGTDEQYF
D gene: -; clone size: -; V gene: TRBV7-9; J gene: TRBJ2-5; CDR3 DNA: TGTGCCAGCAGCAGGGCAGTCCAAGAGACCCAGTACTTC; CDR3 protein: CASSRAVQETQYF
D gene: TRBD1; clone size: -; V gene: TRBV29-1; J gene: TRBJ2-7; CDR3 DNA: TGCAGCGTTGTATCCGGGACAGGGGGCGAGCAGTACTTC; CDR3 protein: CSVVSGTGGEQYF
D gene: TRBD1; clone size: -; V gene: TRBV24-1; J gene: TRBJ1-5; CDR3 DNA: TGTGCCACCAGTGATCCCGGGACAGGGGGTATTCAGCCCCAGCATTTT; CDR3 protein: CATSDPGTGGIQPQHF
D gene: -; clone size: many; V gene: TRBV28; J gene: TRBJ2-4; CDR3 DNA: TGTGCCAGCAGTTTATCCACCGAAGGGTGGAGGTACTTC; CDR3 protein: CASSLSTEGWRYF
D gene: TRBD1; clone size: many; V gene: TRBV30; J gene: TRBJ2-3; CDR3 DNA: TGTGCCTCCGGGACAGGGGGCGACACAGATACGCAGTATTTT; CDR3 protein: CASGTGGDTDTQYF
D gene: -; clone size: many; V gene: TRBV3-1; J gene: TRBJ1-1; CDR3 DNA: TGTGCCAGCAGCCACCACAGCCCCGGGAGCACTGAAGCTTTCTTT; CDR3 protein: CASSHHSPGSTEAFF
D gene: TRBD2; clone size: many; V gene: TRBV5-1; J gene: TRBJ2-1; CDR3 DNA: TGCGCCAGCAGCTTAAGTGGCTTCAGGACCCTAGCGGGGGGGCGTGAGCAGTTCTTC; CDR3 protein: CASSLSGFRTLAGGREQFF
D gene: -; clone size: many; V gene: TRBV2; J gene: TRBJ2-1; CDR3 DNA: TGTGCCAGCAGTGTAATCGATGAGCAGTTCTTC; CDR3 protein: CASSVIDEQFF
D gene: -; clone size: many; V gene: TRBV7-9; J gene: TRBJ1-4; CDR3 DNA: TGTGCCAGCAGCTATGGCGGGGGGGCAACTAATGAAAAACTGTTTTTT; CDR3 protein: CASSYGGGATNEKLFF
D gene: -; clone size: -; V gene: TRBV6-5; J gene: TRBJ2-5; CDR3 DNA: TGTGCCAGCAGTTATGGAGGAAGGGGGACCCAGTACTTC; CDR3 protein: CASSYGGRGTQYF